This TCR beta chain was recovered during a study of T cell responses to AZD1222 COVID-19 vaccine. For this clone: Its antigen remains unidentified.

Regarding the study as a whole: White British ancestry dominated among donors, who included more females, and clonal diversity was possibly underestimated.

Between the trimmed V and J ends, which lost 5 bases and 7 bases, there was a span of 23 bases. This CDR3 has 16 amino acids. CDR1 is MNHNS and CDR2 is SASEGT in the germline V gene. Method: immunoSEQ multiplex PCR; TCRdb's copy keeps in-frame clones and lacks some. The table has 150,000 to 200,000 clones, about 90% seen once. The chain carries TRBV6-1 and TRBJ1-2; a possible D gene is TRBD1 (5 bases). This sequence originates from an adult in good health. The starting material was peripheral blood, obtained on day 0 of AZD1222 vaccination. The CDR3 region is CASSKERMGRSGGYTF. Here the CDR3 DNA reads TGTGCCAGCAGTAAAGAGAGGATGGGACGGAGTGGTGGCTACACCTTC.